The T cell receptor (beta chain) under discussion was sequenced for a study of blood T cell repertoires in COVID-19. Turning to the study itself: PBMCs, B-cell-depleted T cells, or T cells were the source of the cDNA or gDNA that made up the material.

Only in-frame clones appear in the TCRdb table, and some are missing; sequencing was by immunoSEQ multiplex PCR. The repertoire holds around 310,000 clones, with over 70% as singletons. Clinical history reported by participants formed the basis on which cohorts were assigned. The V gene's germline CDR1 is SGHDN and CDR2 FVKESK. V dropped 0 bases and J dropped 8; count of bases not matched to a gene: 6. The CDR3 covers 16 residues. Sequenced input: PBMCs or T cells enriched from blood (not recorded which). The chain carries TRBV14 and TRBJ1-6; TRBD1 aligns across 8 bases. The source is a man aged 25 to 40 who had recovered from COVID-19. The DNA of the CDR3 is TGTGCCAGCAGCCAAGAGGCCAGGGGGCAGGATTCACCCCTCCACTTT. This translates into CASSQEARGQDSPLHF.